These 9 T cell receptor beta chains were all obtained from the same sample, sequenced in a study of blood T cells in healthy people across ages. Combining a sample-barcoded 5' primer with a J-beta primer mix, a second PCR ran for roughly 7 to 12 cycles. TCRdb fed the 5' RACE reads into MiXCR, producing one record per CDR3 protein. This sample has approximately 1,000,000 distinct CDR3 sequences, with more than 40% found just once. Sequenced input: blood. Source of these receptors: a woman aged 55 to 70 in good health.

The V call is TRBV5-1, the J call TRBJ2-5; D assignment may be TRBD1 or TRBD2 (6 bases each). This CDR3 region has 13 residues. From germline, CDR1 is SGHRS and CDR2 YFSETQ. V lost 4 bases to trimming and J lost 4 bases, with 11 bases between them. The CDR3 reads CASSPEGGETQYF. The CDR3 nucleotides are TGCGCCAGCAGCCCCGAGGGGGGAGAGACCCAGTACTTC.

The V gene is TRBV24-1, the J gene TRBJ2-5, with TRBD1 as a possible D gene (5 bases). The germline V gene encodes CDR1 KGHDR and CDR2 SFDVKD. V lost 5 bases, J lost 1 base, and 7 bases lay in between. CDR3 size: 13 residues. Written as DNA, the CDR3 is TGTGCCACCAGTGCACAGGTCCAAGAGACCCAGTACTTC. This gives the protein CATSAQVQETQYF.

Concerning this clonotype: A much larger clonotype is one base distant, so this may be a read error. The rearrangement joins TRBV4-1 to TRBJ2-1; no clear D gene. The CDR3 has 16 residues. Germline V CDR1 and CDR2: MGHRA, YSYEKL. The V gene lost 8 bases and the J gene lost 5 bases, with 22 bases spanning the gap. The CDR3 reads CASALMAEGQNNEQFF. CDR3 nucleotide sequence: TGCGCCAGCGCCTTAATGGCGGAAGGCCAGAACAATGAGCAGTTCTTC.

This sequence joins TRBV5-1 and TRBJ1-2, with D uncertain. Germline-derived CDR1 and CDR2 are SGHRS and YFSETQ. V lost 6 bases and J 4 bases, leaving 13 bases between the germline ends. The CDR3 is made up of 13 amino acids. DNA of the CDR3: TGCGCCAGCACAGCTCTCGATAGCTATGGCTACACCTTC. Amino acid sequence: CASTALDSYGYTF.

The chain links TRBV29-1 to TRBJ2-1; D may be TRBD2 (6 bases). Between the trimmed V and J ends, which lost 7 bases and 3 bases, there was a span of 16 bases. The CDR3 is made up of 14 amino acids. CDR1 is SQVTM and CDR2 is ANQGSEA in the germline V gene. CDR3 nucleotide sequence: TGCAGCGCCCCGGTGCGGGATGTCTACAATGAGCAGTTCTTC. Translating it yields CSAPVRDVYNEQFF.

The genes are TRBV27 and TRBJ2-3; D assignment may be TRBD1 or TRBD2 (6 bases each). The V end was cut by 3 bases, the J end by 5 bases, with 18 bases between. This CDR3 is built from 16 residues. Germline CDR1 MNHEY, CDR2 SMNVEV (reference sequence). CDR3 protein: CASSFGLEGGGDTQYF. The CDR3 DNA reads TGTGCCAGCAGTTTTGGGCTAGAGGGGGGCGGAGATACGCAGTATTTT.

The CDR3, as DNA: TGCAGTGCTAGTAAGGCAGGGAGGAGCTCCTACGAGCAGTACTTC. This encodes CSASKAGRSSYEQYF. V and J are TRBV20-1 and TRBJ2-7, with D perhaps TRBD2 (6 bases). Germline values: CDR1 DFQATT, CDR2 SNEGSKA (reference sequence). This CDR3 comprises 15 residues. Trimming took 3 bases from V and 0 from J, leaving 15 bases between them.

This clonotype came up a few times. The chain has TRBV6-5 and TRBJ2-4, with 7 bases that match TRBD1. Germline lookup yields CDR1 MNHEY and CDR2 SVGAGI. The ends lost 6 bases at V and 13 bases at J; junction bases unmatched: 9. The CDR3 is 12 amino acids. The CDR3 sequence: CASRTGLGEQYF. DNA for the CDR3: TGTGCCAGCAGGACAGGGCTGGGGGAGCAGTACTTC.

This chain joins TRBV4-1 and TRBJ2-3; possible D gene TRBD2, 5 bases. The V and J ends lost 1 base and 0 bases respectively, with 11 bases between them. Germline CDR1 and CDR2: MGHRA and YSYEKL. The CDR3 contains 16 residues. CDR3 bases: TGCGCCAGCAGCCAAGGGGTCCGGGAAAGCACAGATACGCAGTATTTT. The encoded protein is CASSQGVRESTDTQYF.